This T cell receptor (beta chain) was sequenced in a study of control samples from healthy donors and cancer patients. CDR3 size: 14 residues. Germline V gene data show CDR1 as LNHDA and CDR2 as SQIVND (reference sequence). Trimming removed 6 bases from V and 8 bases from J, with 19 bases in between. Assay: immunoSEQ multiplex PCR; the TCRdb copy retains only in-frame clones and omits some. The sample contains around 140,000 clones, 80% to 95% of which appear only once. What was sequenced was blood. This chain connects TRBV19 to TRBJ1-2, with a tentative D call TRBD1 (5 bases). The TCR sequence derives from a man between 18 and 35 years old in good health. The CDR3 DNA follows: TGTGCCAGTAGCACCGGAGCAGGGTCAACAGGCTACACCTTC. This sequence encodes CASSTGAGSTGYTF.